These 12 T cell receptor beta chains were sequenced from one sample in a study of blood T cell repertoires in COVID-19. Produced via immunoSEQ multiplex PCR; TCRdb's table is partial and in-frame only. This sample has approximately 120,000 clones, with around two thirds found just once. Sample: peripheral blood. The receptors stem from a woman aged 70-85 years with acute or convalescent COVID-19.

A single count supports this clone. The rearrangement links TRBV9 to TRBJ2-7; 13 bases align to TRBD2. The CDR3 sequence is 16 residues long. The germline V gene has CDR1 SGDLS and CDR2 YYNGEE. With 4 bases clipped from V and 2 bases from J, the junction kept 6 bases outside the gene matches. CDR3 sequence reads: CASSPRTSGGPYEQYF. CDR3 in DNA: TGTGCCAGCAGCCCACGGACTAGCGGGGGCCCCTACGAGCAGTACTTC.

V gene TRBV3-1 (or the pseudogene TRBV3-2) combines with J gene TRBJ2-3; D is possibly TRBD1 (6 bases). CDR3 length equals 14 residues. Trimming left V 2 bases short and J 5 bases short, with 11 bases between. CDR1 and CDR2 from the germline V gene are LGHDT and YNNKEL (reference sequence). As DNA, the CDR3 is TGTGCCAGCAGCCAATCCCAGGGGCTAGATACGCAGTATTTT. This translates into CASSQSQGLDTQYF.

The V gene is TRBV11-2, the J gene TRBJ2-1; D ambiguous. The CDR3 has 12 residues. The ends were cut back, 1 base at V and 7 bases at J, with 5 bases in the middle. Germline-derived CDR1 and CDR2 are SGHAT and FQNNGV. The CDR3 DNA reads TGTGCCAGCAGCTTAGCCCAAAATGAGCAGTTCTTC. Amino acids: CASSLAQNEQFF.

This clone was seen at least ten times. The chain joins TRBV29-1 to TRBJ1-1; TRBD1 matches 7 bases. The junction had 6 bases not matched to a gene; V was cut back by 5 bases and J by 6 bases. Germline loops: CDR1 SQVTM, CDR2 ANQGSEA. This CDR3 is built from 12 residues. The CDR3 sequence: CSVQTGRSEAFF. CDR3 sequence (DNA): TGCAGCGTTCAGACAGGGCGGTCTGAAGCTTTCTTT. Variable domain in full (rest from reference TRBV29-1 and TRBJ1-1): SAVISQKPSRDICQRGTSLTIQCQVDSQVTMMFWYRQQPGQSLTLIATANQGSEATYESGFVIDKFPISRPNLTFSTLTVSNMSPEDSSIYLCSVQTGRSEAFFGQGTRLTVV.

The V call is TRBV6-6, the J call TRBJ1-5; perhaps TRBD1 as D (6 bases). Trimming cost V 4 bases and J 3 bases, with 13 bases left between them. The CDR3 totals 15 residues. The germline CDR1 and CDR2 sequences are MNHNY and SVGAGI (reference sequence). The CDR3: CASSSRTVDNQPQHF. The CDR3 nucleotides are TGTGCCAGCAGTTCGCGGACAGTTGACAATCAGCCCCAGCATTTT.

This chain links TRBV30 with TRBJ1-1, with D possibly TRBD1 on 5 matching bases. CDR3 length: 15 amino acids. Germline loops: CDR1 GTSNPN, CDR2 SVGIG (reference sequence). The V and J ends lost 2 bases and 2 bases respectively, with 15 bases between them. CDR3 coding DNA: TGTGCCTGGAGTTCTCTCCCCGGGACTAACACTGAAGCTTTCTTT. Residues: CAWSSLPGTNTEAFF. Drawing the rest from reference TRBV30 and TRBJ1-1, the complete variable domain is SQTIHQWPATLVQPVGSPLSLECTVEGTSNPNLYWYRQAAGRGLQLLFYSVGIGQISSEVPQNLSASRPQDRQFILSSKKLLLSDSGFYLCAWSSLPGTNTEAFFGQGTRLTVV.

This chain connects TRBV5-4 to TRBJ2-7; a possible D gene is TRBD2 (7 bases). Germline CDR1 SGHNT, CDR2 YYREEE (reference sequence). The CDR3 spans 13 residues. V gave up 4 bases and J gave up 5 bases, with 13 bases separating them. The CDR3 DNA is TGTGCCAGCAGCCTGGGGGGGCTGGACGAGCAGTACTTC. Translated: CASSLGGLDEQYF.

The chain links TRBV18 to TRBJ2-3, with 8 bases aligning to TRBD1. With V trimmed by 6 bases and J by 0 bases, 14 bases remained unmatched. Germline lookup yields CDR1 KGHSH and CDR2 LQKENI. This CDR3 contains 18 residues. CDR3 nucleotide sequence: TGTGCCAGCTCGAACCGGGACAGGAGAGCCTCTAGCACAGATACGCAGTATTTT. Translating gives CASSNRDRRASSTDTQYF.

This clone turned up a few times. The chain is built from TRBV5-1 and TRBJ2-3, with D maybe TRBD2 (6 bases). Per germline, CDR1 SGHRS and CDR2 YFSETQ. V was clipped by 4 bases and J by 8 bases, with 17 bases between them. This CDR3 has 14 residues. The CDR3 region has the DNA TGCGCCAGCAGCGCCGGGGCCAAAGCGGGTACGCAGTATTTT. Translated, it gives CASSAGAKAGTQYF.

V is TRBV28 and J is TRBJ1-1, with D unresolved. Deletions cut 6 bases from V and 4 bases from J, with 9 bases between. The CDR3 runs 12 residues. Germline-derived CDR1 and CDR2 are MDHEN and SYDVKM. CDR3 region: CASRRKLTEAFF. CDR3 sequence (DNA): TGTGCCAGCAGGCGCAAGCTCACTGAAGCTTTCTTT.

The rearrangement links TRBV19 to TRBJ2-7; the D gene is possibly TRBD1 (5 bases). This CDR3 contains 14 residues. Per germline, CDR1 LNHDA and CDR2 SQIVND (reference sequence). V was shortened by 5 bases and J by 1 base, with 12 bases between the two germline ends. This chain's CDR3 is CASSPRRGSYEQYF. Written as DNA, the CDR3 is TGTGCCAGTAGTCCCCGAAGGGGTTCCTACGAGCAGTACTTC.

CDR3 DNA sequence: TGTGCCAGCAGTACTAGCGGGAGCATTTACGAGCAGTACTTC. This sequence encodes CASSTSGSIYEQYF. The rearrangement links TRBV27 to TRBJ2-7; TRBD2 agrees at 11 bases. V lost 5 bases to trimming and J lost 4 bases; unmatched junction nucleotides: 4. Germline values: CDR1 MNHEY, CDR2 SMNVEV (reference sequence). The CDR3 contains 14 residues.